The clone carrying this T cell receptor (beta chain) was found a few times. Its antigen is not known. Cells stained for CD3, CD4, CD8, CD45RA, CD27 and viability were sorted into four CD45RA/CD27 subsets. Both TRBC1 and TRBC2 were covered by a beta constant-region primer of two equimolar oligonucleotides. Four rounds of PCR amplified the ligated cDNA using nested alpha and beta constant-region primers plus SP2. TCRdb re-called the UMI-ligation and nested PCR reads through MiXCR, storing one row per CDR3 protein. The sample yields 98,000 or so distinct CDR3 sequences, roughly 12% seen once. Germline V gene data show CDR1 as SGDLS and CDR2 as YYNGEE. Trimming shortened V by 4 bases and J by 1 base, and 16 bases separated the two germline ends. CDR3 length: 16 residues. The data were taken from a study of naive and memory T cell subsets. Study-level findings and limits: TCR counts from RNA may reflect activation-linked expression changes. In CD4 and CD8 cells, diversity dropped from naive through EMRA. A few larger clonotypes appeared in naive repertoires, especially CD8, possibly memory cells re-expressing CD45RA. Each distinct alpha or beta sequence counts as one clonotype.

The rearrangement uses TRBV9 and TRBJ2-3, with a possible D match to TRBD2 (6 bases). The source material was naive CD4+ T cells from blood. The TCR sequence derives from a human donor in good health. CDR3 in DNA: TGTGCCAGCAGCTTTAGTAGCGGTCCCGGCACAGATACGCAGTATTTT. This sequence encodes CASSFSSGPGTDTQYF.